What follows is one T cell receptor beta chain and its context. UMI-labeled 5' RACE produced the TCR beta libraries. Reanalyzing the 5' RACE reads, TCRdb keeps one entry per CDR3 protein, without DNA. In all, the sample yields approximately 9,300 distinct CDR3 sequences. This sample was taken from a study of human CD8 memory T cell subsets. From germline, CDR1 is KGHDR and CDR2 SFDVKD. This CDR3 is built from 11 residues. The specimen was CD8+ stem-like memory T cells (TSCM and TCM) sorted from PBMCs. As to subset: stem-like memory CD8 T cells (TSTEM), CCR7+ PD-1- TIGIT-. The chain is built from TRBV24-1 and TRBJ2-7; the D call of TRBD2 rests on TCRdb alone, since no DNA is present to check it. This receptor was obtained from a human donor in good health. The CDR3 loop reads CATVQTAAQYF.